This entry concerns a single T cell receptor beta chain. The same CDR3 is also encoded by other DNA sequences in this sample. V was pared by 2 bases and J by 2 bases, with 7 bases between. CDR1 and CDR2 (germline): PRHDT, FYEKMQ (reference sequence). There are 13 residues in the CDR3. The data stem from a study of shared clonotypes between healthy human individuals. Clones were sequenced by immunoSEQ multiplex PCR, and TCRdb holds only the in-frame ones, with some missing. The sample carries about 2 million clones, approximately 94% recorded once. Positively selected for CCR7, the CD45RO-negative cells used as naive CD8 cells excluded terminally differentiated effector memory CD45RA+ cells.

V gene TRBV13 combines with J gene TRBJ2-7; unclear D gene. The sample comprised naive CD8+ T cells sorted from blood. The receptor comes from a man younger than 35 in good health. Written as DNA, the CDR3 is TGTGCCAGCAGCTTAAGCCGTACCTACGAGCAGTACTTC. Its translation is CASSLSRTYEQYF.